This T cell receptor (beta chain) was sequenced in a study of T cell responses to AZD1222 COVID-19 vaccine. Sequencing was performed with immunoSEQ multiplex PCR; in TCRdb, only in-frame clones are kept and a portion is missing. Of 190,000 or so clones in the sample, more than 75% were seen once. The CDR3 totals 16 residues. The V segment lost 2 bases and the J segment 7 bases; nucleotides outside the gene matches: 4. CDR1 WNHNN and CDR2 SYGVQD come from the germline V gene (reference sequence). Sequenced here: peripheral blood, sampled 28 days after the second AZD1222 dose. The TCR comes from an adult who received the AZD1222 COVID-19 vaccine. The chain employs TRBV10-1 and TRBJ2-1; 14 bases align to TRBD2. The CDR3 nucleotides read TGCGCCAGCAGTGAGGGGACTAGCGGGAGTTGGAATGAGCAGTTCTTC. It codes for CASSEGTSGSWNEQFF.